One and the same sample provided the 13 T cell receptor beta chains below, sequenced in a study of control samples from healthy donors and cancer patients. Repertoires were generated with immunoSEQ multiplex PCR, while TCRdb's copy carries only in-frame clones and drops some. The sample comprises 60,000 to 70,000 clones, roughly 85% of which are singletons, and 4.5% to 6.5% rests with the top ten. Sequencing was carried out using blood. These receptors were obtained from a man aged 35-49 years in good health.

The gene calls are TRBV18 and TRBJ2-1, with no clear D. In germline, CDR1 is KGHSH, CDR2 LQKENI. Between the trimmed V and J ends, which lost 5 bases and 7 bases, there was a span of 6 bases. The CDR3 consists of 11 residues. The CDR3 nucleotides read TGTGCCAGCTCAGAGTGGAATGAGCAGTTCTTC. It translates to CASSEWNEQFF.

The gene calls are TRBV30 and TRBJ1-1, with no clear D. CDR1 and CDR2 from the germline V gene are GTSNPN and SVGIG (reference sequence). This CDR3 has 11 amino acids. V lost 2 bases and J 10 bases, leaving 11 bases between the germline ends. CDR3 sequence (DNA): TGTGCCTGGAGTCTCGGGGAAGCAGCTTTCTTT. Translation: CAWSLGEAAFF.

The rearrangement uses TRBV27 and TRBJ1-5, with D possibly being TRBD1 (5 bases). V lost 4 bases to trimming and J lost 3 bases, with 13 bases between them. Germline CDR1 and CDR2: MNHEY and SMNVEV (reference sequence). CDR3 length: 15 residues. The CDR3 sequence is CASSSGPLNNQPQHF. The CDR3 nucleotides are TGTGCCAGCAGTTCGGGACCGTTGAACAATCAGCCCCAGCATTTT.

The chain combines TRBV30 with TRBJ1-4; possibly TRBD1 for D (6 bases). Deletions cut 3 bases from V and 12 bases from J, with 20 bases between. The length of the CDR3 is 14 residues. CDR1 GTSNPN and CDR2 SVGIG come from the germline V gene (reference sequence). In DNA, the CDR3 is TGTGCCTGGAGGGCATCGGCGGGGGCGAGCGAACTGTTTTTT. Amino acid sequence: CAWRASAGASELFF.

The J gene is TRBJ1-1, the V gene TRBV25-1; 7 nucleotides agree with TRBD1. The CDR3 extends over 13 amino acids. Germline-derived CDR1 and CDR2 are MGHDK and SYGVNS. J lost 4 bases, V lost 8 bases, and 7 bases had no gene match. CDR3 amino acids: CASRTGDRTEAFF. CDR3 in DNA: TGTGCCAGCCGCACAGGGGATCGCACTGAAGCTTTCTTT.

CDR3 bases: TGTGCCAGCAGCTTAGAGGGGGTAGGCGAGCAGTACTTC. It encodes CASSLEGVGEQYF. The rearrangement uses TRBV11-2 and TRBJ2-7, with D tentatively TRBD1 or TRBD2 (5 bases each). Germline values: CDR1 SGHAT, CDR2 FQNNGV. CDR3 length: 13 residues. With 0 bases removed from V and 6 bases from J, the gap between germline ends came to 9 bases.

The V and J genes are TRBV5-1 and TRBJ1-4; no clear D. The CDR3 has 18 amino acids. Trimming left V 3 bases short and J 0 bases short, with 18 bases between. From germline, CDR1 is SGHRS and CDR2 YFSETQ. The CDR3 reads CASSSLPAVDSTNEKLFF. CDR3 coding DNA: TGCGCCAGCAGCTCCTTACCTGCAGTGGATTCAACTAATGAAAAACTGTTTTTT.

CDR3 sequence: CASSGDREAFF. The CDR3 bases are TGTGCCAGCAGCGGGGACAGGGAAGCTTTCTTT. The chain has TRBV6-5 and TRBJ1-1, with 8 bases aligning to TRBD1. Germline values: CDR1 MNHEY, CDR2 SVGAGI. V trimming: 6 bases; J trimming: 8 bases; junction bases outside the gene matches: 2. The CDR3 sequence is 11 residues long.

The CDR3 region is CASSVQGDTEAFF. The CDR3, as DNA: TGTGCCAGCAGCGTACAGGGGGACACTGAAGCTTTCTTT. This sequence joins TRBV9 and TRBJ1-1; 7 bases line up with TRBD1. CDR1 and CDR2 (germline): SGDLS, YYNGEE. CDR3 length equals 13 residues. J gave up 3 bases and V 1 base, and 0 bases lay outside the gene matches.

The genes are TRBV7-7 and TRBJ1-3; 8 nucleotides align to TRBD1. The V gene's germline CDR1 is SSHAT and CDR2 FNYEAQ (reference sequence). CDR3 length equals 19 residues. V lost 2 bases and J lost 0; bases outside the gene matches: 12. CDR3 amino acids: CASSLPGQEPPDSGNTIYF. The CDR3 bases are TGTGCCAGCAGCTTACCGGGACAGGAACCACCCGACTCTGGAAACACCATATATTTT.

The chain links TRBV7-2 to TRBJ2-3; TRBD2 agrees at 11 bases. V lost 1 base to trimming and J lost 2 bases; unmatched junction nucleotides: 5. CDR3 length: 17 residues. Per germline, CDR1 SGHTA and CDR2 FQGNSA. The DNA of the CDR3 is TGTGCCAGCAGCTTAGAACTAGCGGGGGCTTACACAGATACGCAGTATTTT. Translated: CASSLELAGAYTDTQYF.

V gene TRBV5-1 combines with J gene TRBJ2-1; 7 bases agree with TRBD1. V was pared by 3 bases and J by 6 bases, with 6 bases of the junction left unmatched. CDR1 and CDR2 from the germline V gene are SGHRS and YFSETQ. The length of the CDR3 is 14 residues. The CDR3 is CASSWAGGRNEQFF. The DNA for the CDR3 is TGCGCCAGCAGCTGGGCAGGGGGTCGCAATGAGCAGTTCTTC. Full variable domain (outside the CDR3, taken from reference TRBV5-1 and TRBJ2-1): KAGVTQTPRYLIKTRGQQVTLSCSPISGHRSVSWYQQTPGQGLQFLFEYFSETQRNKGNFPGRFSGRQFSNSRSEMNVSTLELGDSALYLCASSWAGGRNEQFFGPGTRLTVL.

The chain links TRBV6-6 to TRBJ2-2; either TRBD1 or TRBD2 may fit D (5 bases each). Germline V gene data show CDR1 as MNHNY and CDR2 as SVGAGI (reference sequence). V was pared by 6 bases and J by 0 bases, with 8 bases between. This CDR3 is 14 amino acids long. Here the CDR3 DNA reads TGTGCCAGCAGCCAGGGACCGAACACCGGGGAGCTGTTTTTT. Residues: CASSQGPNTGELFF.